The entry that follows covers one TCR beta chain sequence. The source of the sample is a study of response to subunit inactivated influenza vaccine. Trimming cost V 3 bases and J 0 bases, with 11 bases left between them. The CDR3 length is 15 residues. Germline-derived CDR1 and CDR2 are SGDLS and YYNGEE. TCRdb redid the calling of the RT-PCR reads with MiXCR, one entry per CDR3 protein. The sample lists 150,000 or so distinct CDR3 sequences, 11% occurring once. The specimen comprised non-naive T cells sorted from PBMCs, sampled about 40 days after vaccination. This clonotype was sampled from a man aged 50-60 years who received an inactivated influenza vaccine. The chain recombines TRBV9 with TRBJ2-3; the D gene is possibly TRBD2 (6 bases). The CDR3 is CASSGGGLSTDTQYF. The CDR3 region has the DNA TGTGCCAGCAGCGGGGGAGGTCTGAGCACAGATACGCAGTATTTT.